This T cell receptor (beta chain) was retrieved from a study of siplizumab effects on memory and regulatory T cells. Study observations and caveats: Memory cells seemed less diverse than naive T cells, which also seemed major contributors to the alloresponse.

Trimming cost V 5 bases and J 4 bases; bases outside gene matches: 5. This CDR3 contains 15 residues. The germline CDR1 and CDR2 sequences are SGHRS and YFSETQ. Using immunoSEQ multiplex PCR, the repertoire was profiled, and TCRdb retains in-frame clones only, with some absent. The repertoire holds 90,000 to 150,000 clones, with roughly 95% as singletons. Points on this clone: Its matching antigen is unknown.

This chain links TRBV5-1 with TRBJ1-3; TRBD1 agrees at 11 bases. The clonotype was recovered from a human donor in good health. Sequencing used non-Treg CD4+ T cells sorted from blood. The CDR3 DNA follows: TGCGCCAGCAGTCCTGGACAGGGGGCCGGAAACACCATATATTTT. Amino acid sequence: CASSPGQGAGNTIYF.